These 9 T cell receptor beta chains were all obtained from the same sample, sequenced in a study of response to subunit inactivated influenza vaccine. MiXCR was run by TCRdb on the RT-PCR reads, yielding one entry per CDR3 protein. Of hundreds of thousands of distinct CDR3 sequences in the sample, approximately 7.6% were seen once. The sample was PBMCs from blood, taken 23 months after vaccination. The receptors stem from a man aged 50 to 75 who received an inactivated influenza vaccine.

The table lists this clonotype with many counts. The gene calls are TRBV12-3 or TRBV12-4 and TRBJ1-2; possibly TRBD1 for D (5 bases). The length of the CDR3 is 13 residues. Trimming left V 7 bases short and J 4 bases short, with 13 bases between. For the CDR3, the DNA is TGTGCCAGCAAAGCCGGGACCCGCTATGGCTACACCTTC. The encoded protein is CASKAGTRYGYTF.

This clonotype was observed many times. The chain uses TRBV5-1 and TRBJ1-1; D unresolved. This CDR3 spans 13 amino acids. From germline, CDR1 is SGHRS and CDR2 YFSETQ. V was cut by 9 bases and J by 0 bases, with 12 bases left in between. The CDR3 here is CAKKRAVNTEAFF. The CDR3 nucleotides read TGCGCCAAAAAACGGGCCGTGAACACTGAAGCTTTCTTT. The full variable domain, with the rest looked up from reference TRBV5-1 and TRBJ1-1, is KAGVTQTPRYLIKTRGQQVTLSCSPISGHRSVSWYQQTPGQGLQFLFEYFSETQRNKGNFPGRFSGRQFSNSRSEMNVSTLELGDSALYLCAKKRAVNTEAFFGQGTRLTVV.

J is TRBJ2-1 and V is TRBV11-1; D not certain. The V end lost 4 bases, the J end lost 3 bases, and 10 bases lay between the germline ends. Per the germline V gene, CDR1 is SGHAT and CDR2 is FQDESV (reference sequence). The CDR3 loop spans 14 amino acids. In nucleotides, the CDR3 is TGTGCCAGCAGCTCCGACCTGGGCTACAATGAGCAGTTCTTC. Its protein product is CASSSDLGYNEQFF.

The J gene is TRBJ1-2, the V gene TRBV27; 9 bases are a match to TRBD1. V was pared by 3 bases and J by 6 bases, with 5 bases of the junction left unmatched. The CDR3 length is 14 residues. Germline V lookup: CDR1 MNHEY, CDR2 SMNVEV (reference sequence). The CDR3 bases are TGTGCCAGCAGTTTTTTCGGGACAGGGAATGGCTACACCTTC. Translated: CASSFFGTGNGYTF.

This clonotype has at least ten counts. The V gene is TRBV14, the J gene TRBJ2-2; D ambiguous. Trimming cost V 2 bases and J 12 bases, with 7 bases left between them. CDR3 length: 11 amino acids. Germline V lookup: CDR1 SGHDN, CDR2 FVKESK. The CDR3 bases are TGTGCCAGCAGCCAACTGAGTAAGCTGTTTTTT. Its protein is CASSQLSKLFF.

This clonotype was observed a few times. For the CDR3, the DNA is TGCGCCAGCAGCCAAGGGGGACAGATCGACGAGCAGTACTTC. Translation: CASSQGGQIDEQYF. The chain employs TRBV4-1 and TRBJ2-7; 7 positions agree with TRBD1. V dropped 1 base and J dropped 5; count of bases not matched to a gene: 5. The CDR3 runs 14 residues. CDR1 is MGHRA, CDR2 YSYEKL, per germline.

This clonotype appeared many times. This sequence joins TRBV7-8 and TRBJ1-1; D ambiguous. CDR1 is SGHVS and CDR2 is FQNEAQ in the germline V gene. Trimming shortened V by 5 bases and J by 1 base, and 5 bases separated the two germline ends. This CDR3 has 12 residues. The DNA for the CDR3 is TGTGCCAGCAGCAGCAAGAACACTGAAGCTTTCTTT. The encoded protein is CASSSKNTEAFF.

This clonotype has a count of ten or more. This rearrangement joins TRBV18 to TRBJ2-7, with 7 bases identical to TRBD1. CDR3 length: 14 residues. After removal of 2 bases from V and 6 bases from J, the junction contained 7 bases not matched to a gene. CDR1 KGHSH and CDR2 LQKENI come from the germline V gene. The CDR3 region is CASSPSVKGAEQYF. CDR3 nucleotide sequence: TGTGCCAGCTCACCAAGCGTTAAGGGGGCCGAGCAGTACTTC.

The rearrangement uses TRBV7-3 and TRBJ2-2; 7 bases map to TRBD2. The CDR3 is 16 amino acids. Looked up from germline, CDR1 is SGHTA and CDR2 is FQGTGA. V lost 1 base and J lost 4; bases outside the gene matches: 6. CDR3 protein: CASSLMASGGTGELFF. The CDR3 nucleotides are TGTGCCAGCAGCTTAATGGCTAGCGGTGGCACCGGGGAGCTGTTTTTT.